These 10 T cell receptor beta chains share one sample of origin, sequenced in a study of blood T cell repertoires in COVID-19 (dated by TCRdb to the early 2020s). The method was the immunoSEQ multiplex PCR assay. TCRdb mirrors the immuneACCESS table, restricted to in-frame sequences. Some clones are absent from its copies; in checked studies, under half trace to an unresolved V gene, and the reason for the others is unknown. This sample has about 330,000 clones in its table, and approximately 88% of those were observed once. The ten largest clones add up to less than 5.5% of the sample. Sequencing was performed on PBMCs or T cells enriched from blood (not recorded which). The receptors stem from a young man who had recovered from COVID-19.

CDR3 coding DNA: TGTGCCAGCAACGACAGGGGGTCCTACGAGCAGTACTTC. Translating it yields CASNDRGSYEQYF. V usage is TRBV6-5 and J usage is TRBJ2-7; 9 positions match TRBD1. This CDR3 comprises 13 residues. CDR1 and CDR2 from the germline V gene are MNHEY and SVGAGI. The J segment lost 1 base and the V segment lost 7 bases, leaving 2 bases of the junction unmatched.

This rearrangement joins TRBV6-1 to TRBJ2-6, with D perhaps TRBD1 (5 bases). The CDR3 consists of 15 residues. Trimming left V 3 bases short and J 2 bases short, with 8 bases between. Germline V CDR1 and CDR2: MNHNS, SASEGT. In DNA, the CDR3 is TGTGCCAGCAGTGAGGGGCAGCCTGGGGCCAACGTCCTGACTTTC. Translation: CASSEGQPGANVLTF.

The CDR3 sequence: CASSQGTGMGGYTF. The CDR3 nucleotides are TGTGCCAGCAGCCAAGGAACCGGGATGGGTGGCTACACCTTC. The chain has TRBV14 and TRBJ1-2; D remains unclear. Trimming took 1 base from V and 7 from J, leaving 13 bases between them. Germline V CDR1 and CDR2: SGHDN, FVKESK. The CDR3 sequence is 14 residues long.

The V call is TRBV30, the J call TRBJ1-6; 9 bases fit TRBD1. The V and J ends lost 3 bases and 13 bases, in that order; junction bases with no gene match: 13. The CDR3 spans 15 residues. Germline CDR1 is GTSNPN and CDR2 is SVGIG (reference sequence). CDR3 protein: CAWRFRDRGAVPLHF. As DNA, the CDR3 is TGTGCCTGGAGGTTCCGCGACAGGGGGGCGGTGCCCCTCCACTTT.

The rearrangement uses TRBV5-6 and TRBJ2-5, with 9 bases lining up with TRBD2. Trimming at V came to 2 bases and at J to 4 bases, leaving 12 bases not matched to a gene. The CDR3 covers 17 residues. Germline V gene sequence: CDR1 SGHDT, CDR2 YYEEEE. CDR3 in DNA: TGTGCCAGCAGCTTACGCGTTGCGGGGGGGCTGCGAGAGACCCAGTACTTC. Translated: CASSLRVAGGLRETQYF. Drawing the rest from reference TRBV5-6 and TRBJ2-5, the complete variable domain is DAGVTQSPTHLIKTRGQQVTLRCSPKSGHDTVSWYQQALGQGPQFIFQYYEEEERQRGNFPDRFSGHQFPNYSSELNVNALLLGDSALYLCASSLRVAGGLRETQYFGPGTRLLVL.

CDR3 DNA: TGTGCCAGCAGTGATAGGGGCCCCGGGGAGCTGTTTTTT. As protein: CASSDRGPGELFF. The chain recombines TRBV2 with TRBJ2-2; weak D call: TRBD1 (5 bases). The ends were cut back, 3 bases at V and 6 bases at J, with 8 bases in the middle. The CDR3 has 13 residues. CDR1 is SNHLY and CDR2 is FYNNEI in the germline V gene.

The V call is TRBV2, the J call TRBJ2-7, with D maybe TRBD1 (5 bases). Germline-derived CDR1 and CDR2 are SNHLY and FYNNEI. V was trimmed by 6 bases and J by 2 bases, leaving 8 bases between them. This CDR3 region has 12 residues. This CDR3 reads CASRMTAYEQYF. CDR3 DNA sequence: TGTGCCAGCAGGATGACAGCCTACGAGCAGTACTTC.

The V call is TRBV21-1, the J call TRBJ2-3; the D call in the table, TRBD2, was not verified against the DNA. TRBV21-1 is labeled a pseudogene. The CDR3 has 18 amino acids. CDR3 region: CASSHGLAGGHSTDTQYF. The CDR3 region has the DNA TGTGCCAGCAGCCACGGACTAGCGGGGGGACATAGCACAGATACGCAGTATTTT.

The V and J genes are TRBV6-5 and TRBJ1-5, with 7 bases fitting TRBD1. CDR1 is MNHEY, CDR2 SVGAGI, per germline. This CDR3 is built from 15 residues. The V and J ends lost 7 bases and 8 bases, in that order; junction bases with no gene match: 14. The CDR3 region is CASNPTGYPFEPQHF. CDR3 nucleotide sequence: TGTGCCAGCAACCCGACAGGGTACCCTTTTGAGCCCCAGCATTTT.

CDR3 amino acids: CASSFVIGGAYNEQFF. The DNA for the CDR3 is TGTGCCAGCAGCTTTGTGATAGGGGGGGCCTACAATGAGCAGTTCTTC. The V gene is TRBV12-1, the J gene TRBJ2-1; the table calls TRBD2, which could not be checked here. TRBV12-1 is classified as a pseudogene. The CDR3 runs 16 residues.